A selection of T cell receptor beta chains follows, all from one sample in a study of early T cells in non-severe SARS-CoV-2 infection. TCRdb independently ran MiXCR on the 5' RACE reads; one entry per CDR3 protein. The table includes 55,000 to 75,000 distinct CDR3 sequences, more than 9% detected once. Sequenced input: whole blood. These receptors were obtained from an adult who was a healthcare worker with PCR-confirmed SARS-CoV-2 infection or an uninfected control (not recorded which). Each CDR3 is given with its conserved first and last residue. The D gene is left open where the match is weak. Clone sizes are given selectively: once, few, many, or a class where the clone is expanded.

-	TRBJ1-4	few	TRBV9	TGTGCCAGCAGCTCCCGGCCGAATTTTAATGAAAAACTGTTTTTT	CASSSRPNFNEKLFF
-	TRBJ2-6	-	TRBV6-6	TGTGCCAGCAGTTACGTAGCAGGGAAGTTCTCTGGGGCCAACGTCCTGACTTTC	CASSYVAGKFSGANVLTF
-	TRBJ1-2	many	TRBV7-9	TGTGCCAGCAGCTGGAGGACTAACTATGGCTACACCTTC	CASSWRTNYGYTF
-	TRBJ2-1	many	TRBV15	TGTGCCACCATAAAAGGGACGGGGAATGAGCAGTTCTTC	CATIKGTGNEQFF
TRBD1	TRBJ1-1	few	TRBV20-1	TGCAGTGCTAGCGGGGACAGACCGATGAACACTGAAGCTTTCTTT	CSASGDRPMNTEAFF
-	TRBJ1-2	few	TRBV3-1	TGTGCCAGCAGCGTCCTCCCGGACCACGTCTCCTTC	CASSVLPDHVSF
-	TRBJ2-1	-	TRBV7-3	TGTGCCAGCAGCTTAAGACCCCGGAGTGAGCAGTTCTTC	CASSLRPRSEQFF
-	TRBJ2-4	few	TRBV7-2	TGTGCCAGCAGCCCGGGGTGGAGTATAGCCAAAAACATTCAGTACTTC	CASSPGWSIAKNIQYF
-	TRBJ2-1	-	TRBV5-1	TGCGCCAGCAGCTTGGCGGCACAGGGAGGGTACAATGAGCAGTTCTTC	CASSLAAQGGYNEQFF
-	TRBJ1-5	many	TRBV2	TGTGCCAGCAGTGAAGCTGATTATAGCAATCAGCCCCAGCATTTT	CASSEADYSNQPQHF
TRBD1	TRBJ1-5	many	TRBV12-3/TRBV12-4	TGTGCCAGCAGATCGACAGGGGGAGGGCAGCCCCAGCATTTT	CASRSTGGGQPQHF
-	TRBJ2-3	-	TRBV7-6	TGTGCCAGCAGCTTAGCCCCCAGCACAGATACGCAGTATTTT	CASSLAPSTDTQYF
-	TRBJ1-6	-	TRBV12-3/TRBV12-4	TGTGCCAGCAGTGGTATACCGGGACTGGGGAGCTCCTATAATTCACCCCTCCACTTT	CASSGIPGLGSSYNSPLHF
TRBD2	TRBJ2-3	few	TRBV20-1	TGCAGTGCTAGCCCCTACTCCCACTCACTAGCGGAGGCTAGCACAGATACGCAGTATTTT	CSASPYSHSLAEASTDTQYF
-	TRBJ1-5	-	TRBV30	TGTGCCTGGAGTGTAAATTTGTATCAGCCCCAGCATTTT	CAWSVNLYQPQHF
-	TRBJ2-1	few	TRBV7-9	TGTGCCAGCAGCTTCTCGGGGCAGAGCTCCTACAATGAGCAGTTCTTC	CASSFSGQSSYNEQFF
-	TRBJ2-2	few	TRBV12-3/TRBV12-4	TGTGCCAGCAGTGTCTACCGGGGCCGAGACGGGGAGCTGTTTTTT	CASSVYRGRDGELFF
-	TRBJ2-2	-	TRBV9	TGTGCCAGCAGCCCTTCATTCGGGGAGCTGTTTTTT	CASSPSFGELFF
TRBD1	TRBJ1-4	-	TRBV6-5	TGTGCCAGCAGTTACTCGACAGGGTCCGGTAATGAAAAACTGTTTTTT	CASSYSTGSGNEKLFF
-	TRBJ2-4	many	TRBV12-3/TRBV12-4	TGTGCCAGCAGTTTAATGGCTTCGGCCAAAAACATTCAGTACTTC	CASSLMASAKNIQYF
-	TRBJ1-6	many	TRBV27	TGTGCCAGCAGTTTGGGTAATTCACCCCTCCACTTT	CASSLGNSPLHF
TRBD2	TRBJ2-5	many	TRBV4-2	TGTGCCAGCAGCCAGGGGACTAGCGGGGGGCACGAGACCCAGTACTTC	CASSQGTSGGHETQYF
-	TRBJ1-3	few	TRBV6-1	TGTGCCAGCGGCACCGGACCGTTGGGAAACACCATATATTTT	CASGTGPLGNTIYF
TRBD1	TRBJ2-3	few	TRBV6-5	TGTGCCAGCAGTCACAGGGGTGGCACAGATACGCAGTATTTT	CASSHRGGTDTQYF
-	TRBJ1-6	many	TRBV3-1	TGTGCCAGCAGCCAAGATATGGGGAATTCACCCCTCCACTTT	CASSQDMGNSPLHF
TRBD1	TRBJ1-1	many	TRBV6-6	TGTGCCAGCAGTTATCCCGACAGGGACATGAACACTGAAGCTTTCTTT	CASSYPDRDMNTEAFF
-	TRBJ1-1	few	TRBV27	TGTGCCAGCAGTTCCGGGGACATCCATGAAGCTTTCTTT	CASSSGDIHEAFF
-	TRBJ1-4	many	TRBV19	TGTGCCAGTAGAGGTCCGGCTAATGAAAAACTGTTTTTT	CASRGPANEKLFF
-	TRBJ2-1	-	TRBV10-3	TGTGCCATCAGGACCCGTGGGGGCAATGAGCAGTTCTTC	CAIRTRGGNEQFF
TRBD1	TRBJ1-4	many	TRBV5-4	TGTGCCAGCAGCTCCGGGACAGCCAGAAATGAAAAACTGTTTTTT	CASSSGTARNEKLFF
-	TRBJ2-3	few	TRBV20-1	TGCAGTGCTAGAGCCTCAGATACGCAGTATTTT	CSARASDTQYF